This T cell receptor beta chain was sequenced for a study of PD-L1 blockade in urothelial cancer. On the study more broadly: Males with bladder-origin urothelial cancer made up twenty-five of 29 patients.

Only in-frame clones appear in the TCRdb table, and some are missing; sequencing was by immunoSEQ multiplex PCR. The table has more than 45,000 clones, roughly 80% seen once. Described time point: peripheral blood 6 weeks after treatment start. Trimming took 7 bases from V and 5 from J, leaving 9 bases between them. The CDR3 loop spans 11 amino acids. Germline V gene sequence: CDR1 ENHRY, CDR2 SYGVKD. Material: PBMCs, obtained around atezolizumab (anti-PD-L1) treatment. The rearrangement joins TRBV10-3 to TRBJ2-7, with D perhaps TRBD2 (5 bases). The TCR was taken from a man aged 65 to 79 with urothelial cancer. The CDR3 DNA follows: TGTGCCATCACACGGCGGGACGAGCAGTACTTC. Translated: CAITRRDEQYF.